This T cell receptor (beta chain) was sequenced during a study of cytomegalovirus exposure and HLA in healthy donors. In the study overall: In a later analysis, the 100 to 150 validation repertoires were reported to have used the same platform as the 650 to 800 first-cohort repertoires. Study observations and caveats: The listing of 150 or so TCR beta chains classed them as cytomegalovirus-associated. Under in vitro conditions, a few CMV-associated chains were confirmed as specific for CMV antigens.

Method: immunoSEQ multiplex PCR; TCRdb's copy keeps in-frame clones and lacks some. The table has approximately 76,000 clones, 94% seen once; the top ten hold more than 3%. The CDR3 runs 14 residues. Germline loops: CDR1 SGHTA, CDR2 FQGNSA. The V gene end was trimmed by 1 base and the J gene end by 7 bases; junction bases not matched to a gene: 6. In the case of this clone: Its antigen is still unknown.

This clonotype originated in a woman between 18 and 30 years old in good health and CMV-seropositive. This chain joins TRBV7-2 and TRBJ1-1; TRBD1 agrees at 7 bases. Sequencing input: PBMCs. CDR3 region: CASSLGSGQLEAFF. CDR3 bases: TGTGCCAGCAGCTTAGGGTCGGGACAGCTTGAAGCTTTCTTT.